This TCR beta chain came from a study of T cells in Graves' hyperthyroidism and ophthalmopathy (dated by TCRdb to between 2018 and 2021). Study-level background: A discovery cohort of about a hundred patients, roughly 40 with Graves' ophthalmopathy and approximately 55 with stable Graves' hyperthyroidism, was used to find distinguishing TCR V-J signatures. Prospective prediction of ophthalmopathy was tested in an independent validation cohort consisting of 18 hyperthyroidism patients and some 15 patients who later progressed to ophthalmopathy. The 95 to 100 discovery patients were divided at random into training and test sets in a 7:3 ratio. The study also compared thyroid tissue and blood T-cell repertoires from over 5 Graves' hyperthyroidism patients. Following sampling, methimazole starting at 30 mg daily was given to hyperthyroidism patients, and high-dose intravenous methylprednisolone was given to ophthalmopathy patients. TCR Vbeta CDR3 sequencing of some 140 peripheral blood samples (fewer than 45 ophthalmopathy, 70 to 85 hyperthyroidism and some 17 progressor patients) is reported in the paper.

General conclusions and limits of the study: Most expanded thyroid clonotypes (frequency above 0.001) were also detected in blood, suggesting blood repertoires may reflect thyroid immune responses. A 13 V-J signature model separated ophthalmopathy from stable hyperthyroidism, with just over 85% sensitivity and roughly 84% specificity in cross-validation and 80%/75% in testing. In validation, the model predicted progression to ophthalmopathy a median of about 6.8 months before onset, with about 71% sensitivity and about 72% specificity. Sample size was not statistically predetermined, and blinding of investigators to group allocation was not performed.

TCR beta CDR3 regions were amplified from RNA transcripts. The TCR CDR3 was subjected to a first round of RT-PCR using the HTBI primer set and the Qiagen OneStep RT-PCR kit. A second multiplex PCR round built the libraries, followed by size selection and purification. Paired-end sequencing of the libraries was performed with 100 bp reads on an Illumina HiSeq2000. The published analysis was carried out like this. SOAPnuke was used to process the raw data, removing reads that contained adapters or uncalled bases, had a mean Phred below 15, or lacked an exact match to the constant primer or identifier. High-quality paired reads were merged using COPE v1.2.5, and each unique nucleotide sequence was defined as a clonotype. MiTCR v1.1 was used to align clonotypes to the IMGT TRBV, TRBD and TRBJ reference segments. Analysis was restricted to V-J combinations with a frequency above 0.0001, which covered over 98% of repertoires. A TCS score was defined as the ratio between F50 (clonal expansion) and ExV (chaos), using BLOSUM62-based TCRdist between CDR3 peptides within each V-J. Welch's t-statistics and random forest reduced 450 to 600 V-J features to fewer than 15, which were used in a naive Bayes classifier (R e1071). TCRdb handled the public reads itself, with Q25 trimming in fastp and clone calling in MiXCR, and kept productive beta chains. Each CDR3 protein appears once, grouped with its most common genes and DNA. These V and J calls are TCRdb output, not the study's own analysis. Present in this sample are roughly 580,000 distinct CDR3 sequences, just over 45% of which were seen just once. The biggest ten clones account for about 7.8% of the sample.

Stable Graves' hyperthyroidism was defined as the absence of progression to ophthalmopathy over 18 months of follow-up. Hyperthyroidism patients were aged 18 to 65 years and newly diagnosed, with disease duration of less than 2 months. The study excluded patients with uncontrolled infections, other autoimmune diseases, pregnancy or lactation. Diagnoses relied on clinical symptoms, serum thyroxine and TRAb, thyroid ultrasound and orbital computed tomography. Trizol reagent was used to extract total RNA, and RNA quality was then checked on an Agilent 2100 Bioanalyzer. Comment on this clonotype: Its antigen specificity is not known. Base qualities are missing; no much larger clone stands one base away.

The CDR1 and CDR2 encoded by the germline V gene are SQVTM and ANQGSEA. Compared with germline, V lacks 2 bases and J lacks 4 bases; bases without a gene match: 5. The CDR3 spans 15 residues, from the cysteine through the phenylalanine. Only the CDR3 DNA stays, 45 bases, in frame from base 1. Sequenced input: peripheral blood or thyroid tissue (not recorded which). The chain links TRBV29-1 with TRBJ2-7; 13 of the junction bases match TRBD2. The sequence came from a woman between 18 and 29 years old with Graves' hyperthyroidism. Donor details come from another sample of the same person, matched by shared clones. For the CDR3, the sequence is CSVEPGLAGPYEQYF. DNA sequence: TGCAGCGTTGAACCGGGACTAGCGGGACCTTACGAGCAGTACTTC.